This TCR beta chain was sequenced in a study of blood T cell repertoires in COVID-19. The data were produced by immunoSEQ multiplex PCR, yet TCRdb's version contains in-frame clones alone and is incomplete. The data hold about 400,000 clones, with more than 75% observed a single time. Trimming removed 5 bases at V and 0 bases at J, with 11 bases between. Germline lookup yields CDR1 MGHDK and CDR2 SYGVNS. The CDR3 extends over 16 amino acids. This clonotype was obtained from a human donor in a cohort sampled during active COVID-19. The source material was peripheral blood. The V gene is TRBV25-1, the J gene TRBJ2-6, with D perhaps matching TRBD1 (5 bases). The CDR3 loop is CASSPQGNSGANVLTF. CDR3 nucleotides: TGTGCCAGCAGTCCGCAGGGTAACTCTGGGGCCAACGTCCTGACTTTC.